These T cell receptor beta chains were read from a single sample in a study of vaccination effects on CD4 cells after COVID-19. Which antigens these TCRs recognize remains unknown. Data came from immunoSEQ multiplex PCR; TCRdb stores just in-frame clones and leaves some out. The repertoire holds around 66,000 clones, with just under 75% as singletons. This material consisted of CD4+ T cells from PBMCs cultured without peptide, taken after COVID-19 vaccination. Source of these receptors: a human donor who received a COVID-19 vaccine. Each CDR3 is given with its conserved first and last residue. Fields, in order: D gene, V gene, J gene, clone size, CDR3 DNA, CDR3 protein. The D gene is left open where the match is weak. Expanded clones are given a class, and other clones once, few, many or no size at all.

>NA|TRBV2|TRBJ1-2|NA
TGTGCCAGCGTCCGGATAGGGGGAGGCGATGGCTACACCTTC
CASVRIGGGDGYTF
>NA|TRBV18|TRBJ2-5|NA
TGTGCCAGCTCACGGGGGGGGCTGGAGACCCAGTACTTC
CASSRGGLETQYF
>TRBD1|TRBV24-1|TRBJ2-2|once
TGTGCCACCAGTGACCCAGGACAGGGTAACACCGGGGAGCTGTTTTTT
CATSDPGQGNTGELFF
>NA|TRBV19|TRBJ1-2|NA
TGTGCCAGTAGTGGCTTGGACCTTGACTACACCTTC
CASSGLDLDYTF
>TRBD1|TRBV6-4|TRBJ1-2|NA
TGTGCCAGCAGTCTTCAATCGGGACAGGGATCTAACTATGGCTACACCTTC
CASSLQSGQGSNYGYTF
>NA|TRBV7-2|TRBJ1-1|NA
TGTGCCAGCAGCCCGCCTTCGGACAGAAATGAAGCTTTCTTT
CASSPPSDRNEAFF
>TRBD1|TRBV7-2|TRBJ1-2|NA
TGTGCCAGCAGCCTATCCCACCTAGGACAGGGGGCGGGCTATGGCTACACCTTC
CASSLSHLGQGAGYGYTF
>NA|TRBV5-4|TRBJ1-4|NA
TGTGCCAGCAGCTTCCCAGATGGCGGGGATAATGAAAAACTGTTTTTT
CASSFPDGGDNEKLFF
>NA|TRBV2|TRBJ2-3|once
TGTGCCAGCAGTGATCAAAGGGCAGCAGATACGCAGTATTTT
CASSDQRAADTQYF
>NA|TRBV3-1/TRBV3-2|TRBJ1-3|NA
TGTGCCAGCAGCCAAGAGGTGAGACGCTCGGCCTCTGGAAACACCATATATTTT
CASSQEVRRSASGNTIYF
>TRBD2|TRBV6-5|TRBJ2-5|NA
TGTGCCAGCAGTCTACTAGCGGGGTGGCAAGAGACCCAGTACTTC
CASSLLAGWQETQYF
>TRBD1|TRBV2|TRBJ1-6|NA
TGTGCCAGCGTCGGGACAGCGTATAATTCACCCCTCCACTTT
CASVGTAYNSPLHF
>TRBD2|TRBV5-8|TRBJ2-6|NA
TGTGCCAGCAGCTCCCAAGCGGGGAGGTGGGCCAACGTCCTGACTTTC
CASSSQAGRWANVLTF
>NA|TRBV2|TRBJ2-2|NA
TGTGCCAGCAAGACAGGAGGGAACACCGGGGAGCTGTTTTTT
CASKTGGNTGELFF
>TRBD2|TRBV7-2|TRBJ2-1|NA
TGTGCCAGCAGCTTACTAGCGGGGGGGCAGGGTGAGCAGTTCTTC
CASSLLAGGQGEQFF
>NA|TRBV30|TRBJ2-5|NA
TGTGCCTCCTCGCCAGGTCAAGAGACCCAGTACTTC
CASSPGQETQYF
>NA|TRBV11-2|TRBJ1-4|few
TGTGCCAGCAGCTTAGGGCAGTACTATGAAAAACTGTTTTTT
CASSLGQYYEKLFF
>TRBD2|TRBV2|TRBJ2-5|NA
TGTGCCAGCTCTAAGGGACTAGCGGGGGCGGGGCAAGAGACCCAGTACTTC
CASSKGLAGAGQETQYF
>NA|TRBV7-7|TRBJ2-5|NA
TGTGCCAGCAGCAGGTACCTGGGAGAGACCCAGTACTTC
CASSRYLGETQYF
>NA|TRBV18|TRBJ2-6|NA
TGTGCCAGCTCACTCCCCGGCTCTGGGGCCAACGTCCTGACTTTC
CASSLPGSGANVLTF
>NA|TRBV28|TRBJ2-4|NA
TGTGCCAGCAGTTTGACACCCAGGGTTCAGTACTTC
CASSLTPRVQYF
>NA|TRBV21-1|TRBJ1-5|few
TGTGCCAGCAGCAATCCGGGACATCTAACAAATCAGCCCCAGCATTTT
CASSNPGHLTNQPQHF
>NA|TRBV28|TRBJ1-6|NA
TGTGCCAGCATGATCAGGGGTGATTCACCCCTCCACTTT
CASMIRGDSPLHF
>TRBD1|TRBV19|TRBJ1-1|NA
TGTGCCAGTCAGGGGGCTTGGGGTGCTTTCTTT
CASQGAWGAFF
>NA|TRBV7-2|TRBJ1-6|NA
TGTGCCAGCAGCTACCAAGAGTATAATTCACCCCTCCACTTT
CASSYQEYNSPLHF
>NA|TRBV4-3|TRBJ1-3|NA
TGCGCCAGCAGCCAAGATACAACAGCTTACTCTGGAAACACCATATATTTT
CASSQDTTAYSGNTIYF
>TRBD1|TRBV3-1/TRBV3-2|TRBJ1-1|few
TGTGCCAGCAGCCATCACGGGACAGGGGTCACTGAAGCTTTCTTT
CASSHHGTGVTEAFF
>TRBD1|TRBV9|TRBJ2-5|NA
TGTGCCAGCAGCTTCTCCGGGACAGATTTTGTCCAGTACTTC
CASSFSGTDFVQYF
>TRBD1|TRBV29-1|TRBJ1-1|NA
TGCAGCGTGGGACAGGGGGGAACGAACACTGAAGCTTTCTTT
CSVGQGGTNTEAFF
>NA|TRBV5-1|TRBJ2-2|NA
TGCGCCAGCAGCTTAGCCCAGGGGATCACCGGGGAGCTGTTTTTT
CASSLAQGITGELFF
>NA|TRBV2|TRBJ2-5|NA
TGTGCCAGCGAGAGGGGCCGGGGTCAAGAGACCCAGTACTTC
CASERGRGQETQYF
>NA|TRBV29-1|TRBJ1-3|once
TGCAGCGTTGAAGACTCTGGAAACACCATATATTTT
CSVEDSGNTIYF
>TRBD1|TRBV5-4|TRBJ1-6|NA
TGTGCCAGCAGCATACGGACAGGGTCCGGCGATAATTCACCCCTCCACTTT
CASSIRTGSGDNSPLHF
>NA|TRBV5-1|TRBJ1-5|NA
TGCGCCAGCAGCTTGGACGGAGGATATCAGCCCCAGCATTTT
CASSLDGGYQPQHF
>TRBD1|TRBV7-3|TRBJ2-2|NA
TGTGCCAGCAGCCCACACGGACAGGGTAGAACCGGGGAGCTGTTTTTT
CASSPHGQGRTGELFF